This T cell receptor (beta chain) came from a study of T-cell memory formation after mild COVID-19. TCRdb itself ran the 5' RACE reads through MiXCR, one entry per CDR3 protein. This repertoire shows roughly 380,000 distinct CDR3 sequences, over 25% found once; its top ten account for roughly 12%. Broader study findings: Mostly located in CM and EM were contracting CD4+ clones, with contracting CD8+ clones located in EMRA.

In the case of this clonotype: Antigen: not known.

V was pared by 6 bases and J by 0 bases, with 3 bases between. The CDR3 is made up of 12 amino acids. Specimen: PBMCs or a T cell subset sorted from them (not recorded which). This chain links TRBV12-3 or TRBV12-4 with TRBJ2-4; D remains ambiguous. The receptor's source is an adult woman who had mild COVID-19 (a few samples of this study predate the infection). Cell type and time point are not known. CDR3 sequence reads: CASSQAKNIQYF. CDR3 DNA sequence: TGTGCCAGCAGCCAAGCCAAAAACATTCAGTACTTC.